The present T cell receptor (beta chain) was sequenced within a study of identical twins. Study results and caveats: The study reached conclusions through statistical analysis that was cross-sectional, not following the same donors.

Germline V gene data show CDR1 as PRHDT and CDR2 as FYEKMQ (reference sequence). Deletions cut 3 bases from V and 15 bases from J, with 18 bases between. The CDR3 spans 13 residues. TCRdb reanalysed the 5' RACE reads using MiXCR and keeps one entry per CDR3 protein. Found here are some 440,000 distinct CDR3 sequences, 20% to 30% of them singletons; the top ten hold around 3%. Only a few counts were recorded for this clonotype. Its antigen is not known. The sample was also linked to a second study, of T cells expressing NK-cell markers. From that paper: From sorted CD3+CD56+NKG2C+, CD3+CD56+NKG2C- and CD3+CD56-NKG2C+ T cells came the TCR beta repertoires. As a fraction of CD8+ T cells, dominant NKG2C+ clonotypes reached roughly 1.0-7.5% in six or seven donors.

Specimen: CD4+ T cells sorted from blood. This TCR was sampled from a woman younger than 35 in good health. The chain carries TRBV13 and TRBJ2-1, with a possible D match to TRBD1 (5 bases). CDR3 coding DNA: TGTGCCAGCAGCTTGGCAGGACACCCCGCGAGGTTCTTC. It codes for CASSLAGHPARFF.